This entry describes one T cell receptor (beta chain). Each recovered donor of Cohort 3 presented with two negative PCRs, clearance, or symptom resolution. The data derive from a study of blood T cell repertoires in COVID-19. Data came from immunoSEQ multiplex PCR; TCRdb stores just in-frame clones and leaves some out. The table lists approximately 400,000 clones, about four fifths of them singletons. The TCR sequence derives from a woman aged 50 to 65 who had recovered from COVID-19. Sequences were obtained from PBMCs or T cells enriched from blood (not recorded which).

This CDR3 is CASSVAMGAGEQYF. Here the CDR3 DNA reads TGTGCCAGCAGCGTAGCTATGGGGGCGGGCGAGCAGTACTTC. The genes are TRBV9 and TRBJ2-7; perhaps TRBD1 as D (6 bases). Germline V lookup: CDR1 SGDLS, CDR2 YYNGEE. Trimming cost V 0 bases and J 6 bases, with 13 bases left between them. This CDR3 spans 14 amino acids.